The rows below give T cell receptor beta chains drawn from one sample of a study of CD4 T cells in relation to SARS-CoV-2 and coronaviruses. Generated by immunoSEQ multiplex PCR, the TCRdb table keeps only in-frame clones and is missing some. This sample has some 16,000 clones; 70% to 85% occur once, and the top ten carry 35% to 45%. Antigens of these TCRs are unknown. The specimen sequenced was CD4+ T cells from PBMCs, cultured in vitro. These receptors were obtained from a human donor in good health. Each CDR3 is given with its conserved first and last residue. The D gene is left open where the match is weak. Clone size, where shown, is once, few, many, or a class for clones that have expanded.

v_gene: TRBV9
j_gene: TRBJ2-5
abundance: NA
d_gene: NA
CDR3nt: TGTGCCAGCAGCGTAGCTACGTGGGCAGGACAAGAGACCCAGTACTTC
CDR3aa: CASSVATWAGQETQYF

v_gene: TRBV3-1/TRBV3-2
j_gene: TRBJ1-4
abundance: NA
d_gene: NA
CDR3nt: TGTGCCAGCAGCCCGCTCCAGGGTAATGAAAAACTGTTTTTT
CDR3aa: CASSPLQGNEKLFF

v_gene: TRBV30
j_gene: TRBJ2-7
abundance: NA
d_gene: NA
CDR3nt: TGTGCCTGGAGTGTACCCGGGACCAGCTCCTACGAGCAGTACTTC
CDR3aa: CAWSVPGTSSYEQYF

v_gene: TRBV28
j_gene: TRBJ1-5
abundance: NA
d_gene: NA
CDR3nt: TGTGCCAGCAGTCTCCGGGACCCCTACCAGCCCCAGCATTTT
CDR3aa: CASSLRDPYQPQHF

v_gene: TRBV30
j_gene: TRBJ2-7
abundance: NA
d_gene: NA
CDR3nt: TGTGCCTGGAGATGGAAGCGCCCAGAGCGAACCTACGAGCAGTACTTC
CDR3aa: CAWRWKRPERTYEQYF

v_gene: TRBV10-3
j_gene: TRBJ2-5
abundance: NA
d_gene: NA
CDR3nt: TGTGCCATCAGTGGGGGCAGACAAGAGACCCAGTACTTC
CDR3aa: CAISGGRQETQYF

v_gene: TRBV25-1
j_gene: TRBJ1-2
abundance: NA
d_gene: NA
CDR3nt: TGTGCCAGCAGTGCGGCAGGGAACTATGGCTACACCTTC
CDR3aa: CASSAAGNYGYTF

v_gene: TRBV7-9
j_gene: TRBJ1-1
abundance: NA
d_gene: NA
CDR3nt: TGTGCCAGCAGTCCAGGGCTCACTGAAGCTTTCTTT
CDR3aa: CASSPGLTEAFF

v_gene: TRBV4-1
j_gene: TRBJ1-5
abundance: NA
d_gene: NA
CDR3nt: TGCGCCAGCAGCCAACCTGTGGACATCAGGCCCCAGCATTTT
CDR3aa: CASSQPVDIRPQHF

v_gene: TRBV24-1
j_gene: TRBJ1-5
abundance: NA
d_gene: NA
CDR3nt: TGTGCCACCAGCGATCAGGGACGGGATCAGCCCCAGCATTTT
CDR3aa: CATSDQGRDQPQHF

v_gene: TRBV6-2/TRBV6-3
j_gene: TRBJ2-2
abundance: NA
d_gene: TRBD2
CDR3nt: TGTGCCAGCAGTGGGAGACTAGCGGCGCCGCGGACCGGGGAGCTGTTTTTT
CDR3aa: CASSGRLAAPRTGELFF

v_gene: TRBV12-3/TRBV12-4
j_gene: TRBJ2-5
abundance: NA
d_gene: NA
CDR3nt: TGTGCCAGCTCTAGGACACAGCCGGGGACCCAGTACTTC
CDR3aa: CASSRTQPGTQYF

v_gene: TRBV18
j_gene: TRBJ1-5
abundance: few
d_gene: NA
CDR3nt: TGTGCCAGCTCACCGTCAGCTACTAATAGCAATCAGCCCCAGCATTTT
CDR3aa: CASSPSATNSNQPQHF

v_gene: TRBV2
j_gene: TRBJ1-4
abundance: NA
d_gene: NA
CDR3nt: TGTGCCAGCGGGAAGCCAGAAAAACTGTTTTTT
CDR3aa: CASGKPEKLFF

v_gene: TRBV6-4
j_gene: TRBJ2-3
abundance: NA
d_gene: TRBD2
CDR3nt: TGTGCCAGCAGTGACTTAGCGGGGGGCACAGATACGCAGTATTTT
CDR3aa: CASSDLAGGTDTQYF

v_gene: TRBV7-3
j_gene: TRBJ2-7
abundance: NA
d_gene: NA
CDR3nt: TGTGCCAGCAGCTTTGCAGGGGAGGACGAGCAGTACTTC
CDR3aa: CASSFAGEDEQYF